The 27 T cell receptor beta chains below come from one sample, sequenced in a study of blood T cells in healthy people across ages. The use of a sample-barcoded 5' primer and a J-beta primer mix characterized a second PCR of 7 to 11 cycles. TCRdb re-derived calls from the 5' RACE reads in MiXCR, one entry per CDR3 protein. The data show about 1.5 million distinct CDR3 sequences, under 55% seen once. Sequencing was performed on blood. These receptors were obtained from a woman younger than 30 in good health.

This chain connects TRBV27 to TRBJ1-1; 10 bases line up with TRBD1. This CDR3 contains 17 residues. From germline, CDR1 is MNHEY and CDR2 SMNVEV (reference sequence). V shed 0 bases, J shed 1 base, and the junction held 5 bases outside the gene matches. The CDR3 DNA follows: TGTGCCAGCAGTTTATCGGGTCGACAGGGGGCGAACACTGAAGCTTTCTTT. Residues: CASSLSGRQGANTEAFF.

This clonotype came up a few times. The rearrangement joins TRBV2 to TRBJ1-5; no clear D. V lost 5 bases to trimming and J lost 7 bases, with 9 bases between them. In germline, CDR1 is SNHLY, CDR2 FYNNEI. The CDR3 loop spans 12 amino acids. This CDR3 is CASSSMTQPQHF. The CDR3, as DNA: TGTGCCAGCAGTTCCATGACCCAGCCCCAGCATTTT.

J is TRBJ1-1 and V is TRBV7-9; D is undetermined. CDR1 SEHNR and CDR2 FQNEAQ come from the germline V gene (reference sequence). This CDR3 comprises 15 residues. The ends were cut back, 5 bases at V and 1 base at J, with 14 bases in the middle. The CDR3 loop reads CASSLHRLGNTEAFF. The CDR3 nucleotides read TGTGCCAGCAGCCTTCATAGGCTAGGGAACACTGAAGCTTTCTTT.

This clonotype was counted a few times. The chain links TRBV3-1 to TRBJ1-3; D remains ambiguous. The CDR3 loop spans 14 amino acids. Germline V gives CDR1 LGHDT, CDR2 YNNKEL (reference sequence). Trimming stripped 3 bases from V and 0 bases from J, with 6 bases between. Here the CDR3 reads CASSQADSGNTIYF. CDR3 nucleotide sequence: TGTGCCAGCAGCCAGGCGGACTCTGGAAACACCATATATTTT.

This sequence joins TRBV5-6 and TRBJ2-1; 14 nucleotides match TRBD2. CDR1 is SGHDT and CDR2 is YYEEEE in the germline V gene. After removal of 4 bases from V and 7 bases from J, the junction contained 7 bases not matched to a gene. The CDR3 runs 16 residues. CDR3 in amino acids: CASSRRGTSGRNEQFF. For the CDR3, the DNA is TGTGCCAGCAGCCGCCGCGGGACTAGCGGGAGAAATGAGCAGTTCTTC.

The chain recombines TRBV28 with TRBJ1-2; 9 bases line up with TRBD1. Germline V gene data show CDR1 as MDHEN and CDR2 as SYDVKM. Trimming took 6 bases from V and 4 from J; bases not matched to a gene: 9. The CDR3 covers 15 residues. The CDR3 here is CASRLLDRGVYGYTF. The CDR3 region has the DNA TGTGCCAGCAGGTTGTTGGACAGGGGAGTCTATGGCTACACCTTC.

The gene calls are TRBV12-3 or TRBV12-4 and TRBJ2-1, with TRBD2 matching 12 bases. J gave up 7 bases and V 6 bases, and 10 bases lay outside the gene matches. CDR3 length: 16 residues. CDR3 sequence (DNA): TGTGCCAGCAGGTCTCTACTAGCGGGAGGATTGAATGAGCAGTTCTTC. Protein: CASRSLLAGGLNEQFF.

This clonotype was seen many times. This sequence joins TRBV5-1 and TRBJ2-3, with TRBD2 matching over 11 bases. The V and J ends lost 4 bases and 2 bases, in that order; junction bases with no gene match: 3. Per germline, CDR1 SGHRS and CDR2 YFSETQ. The CDR3 sequence is 15 residues long. CDR3 amino acids: CASSPTSGATDTQYF. CDR3 sequence (DNA): TGCGCCAGCAGCCCGACTAGCGGGGCCACAGATACGCAGTATTTT.

This rearrangement joins TRBV5-1 to TRBJ1-1; 7 bases align to TRBD1. Germline V gives CDR1 SGHRS, CDR2 YFSETQ. Trimming took 3 bases from V and 4 from J; bases not matched to a gene: 12. This CDR3 has 16 amino acids. The CDR3 coding sequence is TGCGCCAGCAGCTCACGACCGACAGGGTCGAGCACTGAAGCTTTCTTT. This translates into CASSSRPTGSSTEAFF.

This clonotype has a handful of counts. The J gene is TRBJ2-1, the V gene TRBV6-2 or TRBV6-3, with D uncertain. Trimming took 5 bases from V and 8 from J, leaving 16 bases between them. The CDR3 has 14 amino acids. CDR1 and CDR2 from the germline V gene are MNHEY and SVGEGT. As DNA, the CDR3 is TGTGCCAGCAGTCTACAGTTGGGGTGGGATGAGCAGTTCTTC. Translating gives CASSLQLGWDEQFF.

This clonotype was seen only a few times. V is TRBV6-2 or TRBV6-3 and J is TRBJ1-6; D call uncertain. The CDR3 is 14 residues long. Germline CDR1 is MNHEY and CDR2 is SVGEGT. Trimming took off 6 bases at V and 7 bases at J, with 13 bases between the two ends. CDR3 sequence (DNA): TGTGCCAGCAGCCCCCATGGGGTCAATTCACCCCTCCACTTT. Its protein is CASSPHGVNSPLHF.

This clonotype was counted between two and nine times. The chain links TRBV11-2 to TRBJ2-3; D is undetermined. CDR1 and CDR2 from the germline V gene are SGHAT and FQNNGV. V was cut by 5 bases and J by 0 bases, with 9 bases left in between. This CDR3 has 14 residues. Written as DNA, the CDR3 is TGTGCCAGCAGCGTTTACGGAAGCACAGATACGCAGTATTTT. Residues: CASSVYGSTDTQYF. Together with reference TRBV11-2 and TRBJ2-3, the CDR3 gives the full variable domain: EAGVAQSPRYKIIEKRQSVAFWCNPISGHATLYWYQQILGQGPKLLIQFQNNGVVDDSQLPKDRFSAERLKGVDSTLKIQPAKLEDSAVYLCASSVYGSTDTQYFGPGTRLTVL.

The chain couples TRBV25-1 to TRBJ1-1; possible D gene TRBD1, 5 bases. V lost 2 bases, J lost 1 base, and 14 bases lay in between. From germline, CDR1 is MGHDK and CDR2 SYGVNS. CDR3 length equals 16 residues. The CDR3 reads CASSEVGRQPNTEAFF. CDR3 bases: TGTGCCAGCAGTGAAGTGGGGCGACAGCCGAACACTGAAGCTTTCTTT.

Of note for this clonotype: One end of the junction is discordant with germline, which a read error may explain. The chain is built from TRBV7-9 and TRBJ2-7; the D gene is possibly TRBD1 (5 bases). The J call is doubtful: the DNA matches TRBJ2-5 better. Germline loops: CDR1 SEHNR, CDR2 FQNEAQ (reference sequence). CDR3 length: 15 amino acids. The CDR3 is CASNLLEQDEETQYF. CDR3 nucleotides: TGTGCCAGCAACTTATTGGAACAGGATGAAGAGACCCAGTACTTC.

The chain employs TRBV6-1 and TRBJ1-4, with D possibly matching TRBD1 (5 bases). The ends were cut back, 5 bases at V and 7 bases at J, with 26 bases in the middle. Germline assignment: CDR1 MNHNS and CDR2 SASEGT. This CDR3 has 18 amino acids. CDR3 protein: CASSKPIKGTLDSEKLFF. The CDR3 DNA is TGTGCCAGCAGTAAACCGATCAAAGGGACTCTCGATAGTGAAAAACTGTTTTTT.

Regarding this clonotype: A read error may be the cause here, since a much bigger clone is one base away. V gene TRBV11-2 combines with J gene TRBJ2-2, with TRBD2 as a possible D gene (6 bases). Germline lookup yields CDR1 SGHAT and CDR2 FQNNGV. The CDR3 sequence is 14 residues long. V was shortened by 4 bases and J by 5 bases, with 11 bases between the two germline ends. DNA of the CDR3: TGTGCCAGCAGCTCACAGACTAGGACCGGGGAGCTGTTTTTT. Protein sequence: CASSSQTRTGELFF.

This chain connects TRBV6-5 to TRBJ2-4, with D tentatively TRBD1 or TRBD2 (5 bases each). The DNA end is more similar to TRBJ2-7, so the J call may be wrong. The CDR3 totals 15 residues. Germline V lookup: CDR1 MNHEY, CDR2 SVGAGI. As DNA, the CDR3 is TGTGCCAGCAGAGAAACCGGGACGGAAGCCTACGAGCAGTACTTC. Residues: CASRETGTEAYEQYF.

This clonotype was seen only a few times. V gene TRBV4-1 combines with J gene TRBJ2-1; D is undetermined. V lost 2 bases to trimming and J lost 0 bases, with 11 bases between them. Germline V gives CDR1 MGHRA, CDR2 YSYEKL. This CDR3 is 16 amino acids long. This chain's CDR3 is CASSQLKKSSYNEQFF. The CDR3 bases are TGCGCCAGCAGCCAACTAAAAAAGAGCTCCTACAATGAGCAGTTCTTC.

Comments on this clonotype: One end of the junction does not line up with germline, which may come from a read error. V usage is TRBV3-1 and J usage is TRBJ1-2; 7 nucleotides agree with TRBD1. The CDR3 is 18 residues long. Germline V gene lookup returns CDR1 LGHDT and CDR2 YNNKEL (reference sequence). CDR3 coding DNA: TGTGCCAGTAGCCAGTGGGACAGAAAGACGGACGCTAACTATGGCTACACCTTC. This sequence encodes CASSQWDRKTDANYGYTF. Full variable domain (outside the CDR3, taken from reference TRBV3-1 and TRBJ1-2): DTAVSQTPKYLVTQMGNDKSIKCEQNLGHDTMYWYKQDSKKFLKIMFSYNNKELIINETVPNRFSPKSPDKAHLNLHINSLELGDSAVYFCASSQWDRKTDANYGYTFGSGTRLTVV.

The chain joins TRBV24-1 to TRBJ1-5; the D is unclear. Trimming removed 3 bases from V and 0 bases from J, with 5 bases in between. CDR3 size: 14 residues. Germline V gene sequence: CDR1 KGHDR, CDR2 SFDVKD. Here the CDR3 reads CATSDTYSNQPQHF. The CDR3 coding sequence is TGTGCCACCAGTGATACTTATAGCAATCAGCCCCAGCATTTT.

This rearrangement joins TRBV28 to TRBJ2-4, with 7 bases that match TRBD1. After removal of 5 bases from V and 0 bases from J, the junction contained 7 bases not matched to a gene. CDR3 length: 16 residues. Germline CDR1 is MDHEN and CDR2 is SYDVKM. This chain's CDR3 is CASSLLTGLAKNIQYF. The CDR3 bases are TGTGCCAGCAGTCTCTTGACAGGGCTAGCCAAAAACATTCAGTACTTC.

This clonotype was observed a handful of times. The J gene is TRBJ2-7, the V gene TRBV20-1; the D is unclear. This CDR3 spans 12 amino acids. The germline V and J ends were trimmed by 1 base and 2 bases, with 6 bases remaining between them. The V gene's germline CDR1 is DFQATT and CDR2 SNEGSKA (reference sequence). The CDR3 sequence is CSARVPPYEQYF. CDR3 sequence (DNA): TGCAGTGCTAGAGTACCGCCCTACGAGCAGTACTTC.

This chain joins TRBV2 and TRBJ1-2; 8 bases line up with TRBD1. This CDR3 spans 11 amino acids. Unmatched junction bases numbered 4, after V lost 8 bases and J lost 8 bases. Germline V CDR1 and CDR2: SNHLY, FYNNEI. The CDR3 here is CASYWTGGYTF. The CDR3 DNA reads as TGTGCCAGCTATTGGACAGGGGGCTACACCTTC.

This chain links TRBV10-2 with TRBJ2-1; D possibly corresponds to TRBD1 (6 bases). CDR1 WSHSY and CDR2 SAAADI come from the germline V gene. Trimming left V 6 bases short and J 1 base short, with 13 bases between. The CDR3 spans 15 residues. The CDR3 nucleotides are TGCGCCAGCAGGATAGGGGGTTTGTCCTACAATGAGCAGTTCTTC. This codes for CASRIGGLSYNEQFF.

This rearrangement joins TRBV7-2 to TRBJ2-5; D is perhaps TRBD2 (5 bases). The CDR3 sequence is 14 residues long. Trimming took off 4 bases at V and 5 bases at J, with 14 bases between the two ends. Germline lookup yields CDR1 SGHTA and CDR2 FQGNSA. The CDR3 region has the DNA TGTGCCAGCAGCTCCCAGACTCAGCGGGAGACCCAGTACTTC. It is translated as CASSSQTQRETQYF.

Worth noting for this clonotype: At one boundary the junction diverges from the germline segment, which might be a read error. This chain joins TRBV20-1 and TRBJ2-3; 7 bases map to TRBD1. Germline CDR1 and CDR2: DFQATT and SNEGSKA (reference sequence). CDR3 length: 15 amino acids. The CDR3 DNA is TGCAGTGTTAGAAACTACAGGGGATACACAGATACGCAGTATTTT. Translated, it gives CSVRNYRGYTDTQYF.

The chain links TRBV12-3 or TRBV12-4 to TRBJ2-3; D ambiguous. CDR3 length: 14 residues. Deletions cut 5 bases from V and 2 bases from J, with 11 bases between. CDR3 in DNA: TGTGCCAGCAGTGTAGGTAGATTCACAGATACGCAGTATTTT. It specifies CASSVGRFTDTQYF.